The 29 T cell receptor beta chains below all came from one sample that was sequenced in a study of vaccination and CD4 T cells after COVID-19. Scientists ran DNA taken from cultured CD4+ T cells through the Oncomine TCR Beta short-read assay for sequencing. A single record per CDR3 protein comes from TCRdb applying MiXCR to the PCR reads. The repertoire holds approximately 20,000 distinct CDR3 sequences, with approximately 60% as singletons. The treatment: roughly ten-day PBMC culture with coronavirus spike peptide pools or control peptides (ViraFEST assay). No antigen has been identified for these receptors. The sample comprised CD4+ T cells from blood, cultured in vitro. The receptors here all came from a human donor who had recovered from COVID-19.

The J gene is TRBJ1-1, the V gene TRBV11-3, with D tentatively TRBD1 (5 bases). Trimming shortened V by 5 bases and J by 4 bases, and 14 bases separated the two germline ends. Germline V gives CDR1 SGHNT, CDR2 YENEEA. This CDR3 contains 14 residues. The CDR3 DNA reads TGTGCCAGCAGCCTTCAAATTGGGGGCACTGAAGCTTTCTTT. It specifies CASSLQIGGTEAFF.

This clonotype appeared a few times. V and J are TRBV6-2 or TRBV6-3 and TRBJ1-5, with unresolved D. The CDR3 spans 12 residues. Germline V gene lookup returns CDR1 MNHEY and CDR2 SVGEGT. V shed 5 bases and J shed 5 bases, with 7 bases lying between them. The CDR3 coding sequence is TGTGCCAGCAGTGGGCAGCATCAGCCCCAGCATTTT. Its protein is CASSGQHQPQHF.

V gene TRBV6-1 combines with J gene TRBJ1-6; weak D call: TRBD1 (6 bases). CDR1 is MNHNS and CDR2 is SASEGT in the germline V gene. The CDR3 contains 14 residues. V lost 9 bases, J lost 7 bases, and 16 bases lay in between. As DNA, the CDR3 is TGTGCCAGTAAGACCGGGACACTGAATTCACCCCTCCACTTT. It translates to CASKTGTLNSPLHF.

This chain links TRBV27 with TRBJ1-2; no firm D call. The germline CDR1 and CDR2 sequences are MNHEY and SMNVEV (reference sequence). With 5 bases removed from V and 8 bases from J, the gap between germline ends came to 18 bases. CDR3 length: 14 residues. The CDR3 reads CASSPLLPSGGYTF. The CDR3, as DNA: TGTGCCAGCAGTCCCCTCTTACCTTCGGGGGGCTACACCTTC.

J is TRBJ1-6 and V is TRBV7-9; D gene unclear. CDR3 size: 13 residues. Germline values: CDR1 SEHNR, CDR2 FQNEAQ (reference sequence). Deletions cut 4 bases from V and 12 bases from J, with 13 bases between. Here the CDR3 DNA reads TGTGCCAGCAGCTCCCCGAACAGCGAACCCCTCCACTTT. This encodes CASSSPNSEPLHF. The full variable domain, rest sourced from reference TRBV7-9 and TRBJ1-6, is DTGVSQNPRHKITKRGQNVTFRCDPISEHNRLYWYRQTLGQGPEFLTYFQNEAQLEKSRLLSDRFSAERPKGSFSTLEIQRTEQGDSAMYLCASSSPNSEPLHFGNGTRLTVT.

This chain uses TRBV7-9 with TRBJ1-5; D gene ambiguous. CDR1 is SEHNR and CDR2 is FQNEAQ in the germline V gene (reference sequence). The CDR3 is 12 amino acids. V dropped 5 bases and J dropped 7 bases, with 9 bases sitting between them. CDR3 in amino acids: CASSVSGQPQHF. The CDR3 coding sequence is TGTGCCAGCAGCGTCAGCGGACAGCCCCAGCATTTT.

This clonotype was observed a handful of times. This chain uses TRBV19 with TRBJ2-1; 7 nucleotides agree with TRBD2. The CDR3 is 16 residues long. The germline gives CDR1 LNHDA, CDR2 SQIVND (reference sequence). The junction had 8 bases not matched to a gene; V was cut back by 5 bases and J by 1 base. As DNA, the CDR3 is TGTGCCAGTAGTCCGATCTGGGGGGGATCCTACAATGAGCAGTTCTTC. It codes for CASSPIWGGSYNEQFF.

The J gene is TRBJ1-5, the V gene TRBV24-1; D gene unclear. This CDR3 contains 15 residues. V was cut by 3 bases and J by 5 bases, with 13 bases left in between. Germline V gene lookup returns CDR1 KGHDR and CDR2 SFDVKD. CDR3 residues: CATSDTSVGYQPQHF. CDR3 bases: TGTGCCACCAGTGATACCTCCGTGGGGTATCAGCCCCAGCATTTT.

This chain links TRBV12-3 or TRBV12-4 with TRBJ1-5; 7 bases match TRBD1. Trimming cost V 2 bases and J 11 bases; bases outside gene matches: 6. CDR3 length: 13 residues. The CDR3 here is CASSLQGDPAQHF. The CDR3 coding sequence is TGTGCCAGCAGTTTACAGGGGGACCCAGCCCAGCATTTT.

This clonotype was seen more than once but under ten times. The chain combines TRBV15 with TRBJ2-5; D is perhaps TRBD2 (5 bases). This CDR3 is 15 amino acids long. Germline CDR1 reads LNHNV; CDR2 reads YYDKDF (reference sequence). Trimming removed 0 bases from V and 5 bases from J, with 13 bases in between. The CDR3 DNA follows: TGTGCCACCAGCAGAGATATTCCGAGGGCCGAGACCCAGTACTTC. This codes for CATSRDIPRAETQYF. Based on the CDR3 plus reference TRBV15 and TRBJ2-5, the full variable domain is DAMVIQNPRYQVTQFGKPVTLSCSQTLNHNVMYWYQQKSSQAPKLLFHYYDKDFNNEADTPDNFQSRRPNTSFCFLDIRSPGLGDTAMYLCATSRDIPRAETQYFGPGTRLLVL.

The V gene is TRBV21-1, the J gene TRBJ2-5. TRBV21-1 corresponds to a pseudogene. The CDR3 covers 14 residues. This chain's CDR3 is CASSKRRIQETQYF. Written as DNA, the CDR3 is TGTGCCAGCAGCAAACGACGGATCCAAGAGACCCAGTACTTC.

The rearrangement links TRBV7-9 to TRBJ1-1, with unresolved D. V was trimmed by 1 base and J by 14 bases, leaving 17 bases between them. This CDR3 contains 13 residues. Germline CDR1 is SEHNR and CDR2 is FQNEAQ (reference sequence). The CDR3 sequence is CASSLGLGPLAFF. CDR3 nucleotide sequence: TGTGCCAGCAGCTTAGGGTTAGGGCCGCTGGCCTTCTTT.

This sequence joins TRBV5-4 and TRBJ2-7, with a possible D match to TRBD2 (5 bases). V was cut by 5 bases and J by 3 bases, with 9 bases left in between. This CDR3 is 12 amino acids long. Per the germline V gene, CDR1 is SGHNT and CDR2 is YYREEE (reference sequence). DNA of the CDR3: TGTGCCAGCAGAGGCGGAGGCTACGAGCAGTACTTC. Amino acids: CASRGGGYEQYF.

V usage is TRBV6-4 and J usage is TRBJ1-5, with D unclear. Trimming stripped 5 bases from V and 2 bases from J, with 16 bases between. Germline loops: CDR1 MRHNA, CDR2 SNTAGT. This CDR3 contains 16 residues. The CDR3 DNA is TGTGCCAGCAGTTCCCAGAGGGTGGGAGGCAATCAGCCCCAGCATTTT. Translated, it gives CASSSQRVGGNQPQHF.

This chain connects TRBV6-1 to TRBJ1-5; TRBD1 agrees at 7 bases. The length of the CDR3 is 19 residues. With V trimmed by 3 bases and J by 4 bases, 18 bases remained unmatched. Germline lookup yields CDR1 MNHNS and CDR2 SASEGT. DNA of the CDR3: TGTGCCAGCAGTGATCAATACTACATCTTACAGGGGCCTAATCAGCCCCAGCATTTT. Translation: CASSDQYYILQGPNQPQHF.

This clonotype was seen a handful of times. The chain has TRBV7-9 and TRBJ1-6; D gene ambiguous. V was trimmed by 7 bases and J by 6 bases, leaving 13 bases between them. The CDR3 loop spans 14 amino acids. Looked up from germline, CDR1 is SEHNR and CDR2 is FQNEAQ (reference sequence). The CDR3 is CASNGQRVNSPLHF. The DNA for the CDR3 is TGTGCCAGCAACGGTCAAAGGGTTAATTCACCCCTCCACTTT.

This clonotype was counted only a few times. This chain links TRBV20-1 with TRBJ1-6; D remains ambiguous. Trimming pared 2 bases from V and 0 bases from J, leaving 11 bases between. The CDR3 extends over 16 amino acids. CDR1 and CDR2 (germline): DFQATT, SNEGSKA (reference sequence). Here the CDR3 reads CSARTPESSYNSPLHF. CDR3 nucleotides: TGCAGTGCTAGAACCCCCGAGAGCTCCTATAATTCACCCCTCCACTTT.

The chain employs TRBV7-6 and TRBJ2-1, with 16 bases that match TRBD2. The CDR3 runs 17 residues. Germline values: CDR1 SGHVS, CDR2 FNYEAQ. The V and J ends lost 5 bases and 12 bases, in that order; junction bases with no gene match: 13. The CDR3 here is CASSPKKGLAGGPGQFF. CDR3 DNA sequence: TGTGCCAGCAGCCCCAAAAAGGGACTAGCGGGAGGGCCAGGGCAGTTCTTC. The full variable domain, in which reference TRBV7-6 and TRBJ2-1 provide the parts outside the CDR3, is GAGVSQSPRYKVTKRGQDVALRCDPISGHVSLYWYRQALGQGPEFLTYFNYEAQQDKSGLPNDRFSAERPEGSISTLTIQRTEQRDSAMYRCASSPKKGLAGGPGQFFGPGTRLTVL.

This clonotype was found a few times. This rearrangement joins TRBV20-1 to TRBJ1-4; D uncertain. The CDR3 consists of 12 residues. The V and J ends lost 0 bases and 8 bases respectively, with 7 bases between them. Germline V gene data show CDR1 as DFQATT and CDR2 as SNEGSKA (reference sequence). The CDR3: CSARENAEKLFF. The CDR3 DNA reads TGCAGTGCTAGAGAGAACGCCGAAAAACTGTTTTTT.

This rearrangement joins TRBV9 to TRBJ2-1; perhaps D is TRBD1 or TRBD2 (7 bases each). CDR1 SGDLS and CDR2 YYNGEE come from the germline V gene. Trimming cost V 4 bases and J 5 bases, with 16 bases left between them. The CDR3 consists of 15 residues. The DNA for the CDR3 is TGTGCCAGCAGCCCCCGACAGGGAGGGGACAATGAGCAGTTCTTC. Its protein product is CASSPRQGGDNEQFF.

This clonotype has only one observation. V and J are TRBV5-4 and TRBJ1-2; a possible D gene is TRBD1 (5 bases). V was shortened by 2 bases and J by 4 bases, with 9 bases between the two germline ends. The CDR3 is 13 residues long. CDR1 and CDR2 (germline): SGHNT, YYREEE (reference sequence). Written as DNA, the CDR3 is TGTGCCAGCAGCTTCGACAGTTTCTATGGCTACACCTTC. Residues: CASSFDSFYGYTF.

This clonotype was recorded a few times. V and J are TRBV7-3 and TRBJ1-2; 10 bases agree with TRBD1. CDR3 size: 13 residues. The germline CDR1 and CDR2 sequences are SGHTA and FQGTGA. Trimming removed 4 bases from V and 6 bases from J; junction bases left unmatched: 2. CDR3 sequence reads: CASSSGTGDGYTF. In nucleotides, the CDR3 is TGTGCCAGCAGCTCCGGGACAGGGGATGGCTACACCTTC.

The J gene is TRBJ2-1, the V gene TRBV7-9; D remains unclear. Germline CDR1 reads SEHNR; CDR2 reads FQNEAQ (reference sequence). The CDR3 has 15 amino acids. V was shortened by 1 base and J by 0 bases, with 7 bases between the two germline ends. The CDR3 DNA sequence: TGTGCCAGCAGCTTAGTCTGGAGCTCCTACAATGAGCAGTTCTTC. It translates to CASSLVWSSYNEQFF.

This clonotype has only a few counts. The chain has TRBV20-1 and TRBJ1-6; D uncertain. Trimming removed 3 bases from V and 1 base from J, with 7 bases in between. The CDR3 sequence is 14 residues long. Germline CDR1 is DFQATT and CDR2 is SNEGSKA (reference sequence). CDR3 in amino acids: CSARTGSYNSPLHF. The CDR3 coding sequence is TGCAGTGCTAGGACGGGGTCCTATAATTCACCCCTCCACTTT.

The V and J genes are TRBV6-5 and TRBJ1-1; 7 bases align to TRBD1. V shed 4 bases and J 8 bases; nucleotides not matched to a gene: 10. Germline lookup yields CDR1 MNHEY and CDR2 SVGAGI. The CDR3 has 14 residues. In nucleotides, the CDR3 is TGTGCCAGCAGTTCCTACAGGGGATTGGTGGAAGCTTTCTTT. The encoded protein is CASSSYRGLVEAFF.

V gene TRBV6-1 combines with J gene TRBJ2-3; 7 nucleotides agree with TRBD1. CDR1 and CDR2 (germline): MNHNS, SASEGT. The CDR3 spans 14 residues. J gave up 6 bases and V 5 bases, and 8 bases lay outside the gene matches. The chain's CDR3 is CASSRTGVGDTQYF. The CDR3 DNA follows: TGTGCCAGCAGTCGCACAGGGGTAGGTGATACGCAGTATTTT.

This clonotype was seen a handful of times. This chain uses TRBV19 with TRBJ1-5, with TRBD1 matching 7 bases. This CDR3 spans 16 amino acids. The germline gives CDR1 LNHDA, CDR2 SQIVND (reference sequence). V lost 3 bases, J lost 7 bases, and 12 bases stayed unmatched. CDR3 loop: CASSISADRPGQPQHF. The CDR3 bases are TGTGCCAGTAGTATTTCGGCGGACAGGCCGGGCCAGCCCCAGCATTTT.

The chain links TRBV7-9 to TRBJ2-2; D unclear. The V and J ends lost 8 bases and 4 bases respectively, with 20 bases between them. This CDR3 spans 16 amino acids. The germline CDR1 and CDR2 sequences are SEHNR and FQNEAQ (reference sequence). The DNA for the CDR3 is TGTGCCAGCGGCCCTCCGGGCGACACCCTCACCGGGGAGCTGTTTTTT. This translates into CASGPPGDTLTGELFF. Full variable domain (outside the CDR3, taken from reference TRBV7-9 and TRBJ2-2): DTGVSQNPRHKITKRGQNVTFRCDPISEHNRLYWYRQTLGQGPEFLTYFQNEAQLEKSRLLSDRFSAERPKGSFSTLEIQRTEQGDSAMYLCASGPPGDTLTGELFFGEGSRLTVL.

A note on this clonotype: At one end, the junction sequence differs from germline, possibly due to a read error. V is TRBV6-1 and J is TRBJ1-3, with D unresolved. Germline loops: CDR1 MNHNS, CDR2 SASEGT. The CDR3 consists of 14 residues. The CDR3 loop reads CASSEAGGGNPIYF. DNA of the CDR3: TGTGCCAGCAGTGAAGCTGGCGGTGGAAACCCCATATATTTT.